The next 19 T cell receptor beta chains were all read from a single sample in a study of regulatory dendritic cells for organ transplantation. Sequenced by immunoSEQ multiplex PCR; TCRdb stores in-frame clones only, minus some. The table lists some 9,300 clones, 65% of them singletons. These receptors lack a known antigen. Sorted T cells were CFSE-labeled and cultured 5 days with allogeneic regulatory or mature dendritic cells at 1:10. Material for sequencing was naive CD4+ T cells from blood cultured with dendritic cells. Subset meaning: CD45RA+ naive T cells. Every receptor here comes from a human donor in good health.

This clone has only a few counts. The chain links TRBV5-4 to TRBJ2-1; 14 nucleotides align to TRBD2. The V and J ends lost 4 bases and 8 bases, in that order; junction bases with no gene match: 8. CDR3 length: 16 amino acids. Germline V lookup: CDR1 SGHNT, CDR2 YYREEE (reference sequence). The CDR3 sequence: CASSLWTSGGRDEQFF. The DNA of the CDR3 is TGTGCCAGCAGCCTATGGACTAGCGGGGGGCGGGATGAGCAGTTCTTC.

The gene calls are TRBV5-5 and TRBJ2-2; TRBD1 is a possible D gene (6 bases). The CDR3 loop spans 16 amino acids. Germline V gene lookup returns CDR1 SGHKS and CDR2 YYEKEE (reference sequence). V was pared by 3 bases and J by 2 bases, with 14 bases between. CDR3 residues: CASSSFAGTNTGELFF. The CDR3 DNA is TGTGCCAGCAGCTCCTTCGCCGGGACAAACACCGGGGAGCTGTTTTTT.

Worth noting for this clone: Given a much more abundant clone one base away, this may be a read error. Other nucleotide sequences from this sample produce the same CDR3. V is TRBV6-6 and J is TRBJ1-6, with no clear D. The CDR3 consists of 13 residues. V was pared by 3 bases and J by 5 bases, with 5 bases between. Germline assignment: CDR1 MNHNY and CDR2 SVGAGI (reference sequence). CDR3 region: CASSYLDNSPLHF. Here the CDR3 DNA reads TGTGCCAGCAGTTATCTCGATAATTCACCCCTCCACTTT.

CDR3 bases: TGTGCCAGCAGCGCAACCCCTCGCGGGACAGGTGGTGAAAAACTGTTTTTT. It is translated as CASSATPRGTGGEKLFF. The chain couples TRBV9 to TRBJ1-4, with 8 bases lining up with TRBD1. Germline CDR1 SGDLS, CDR2 YYNGEE. The V and J ends lost 3 bases and 7 bases, in that order; junction bases with no gene match: 14. CDR3 length: 17 residues.

In this sample, this clone turned up a few times. The chain carries TRBV2 and TRBJ1-6; 9 bases fit TRBD1. The CDR3 totals 15 residues. Germline loops: CDR1 SNHLY, CDR2 FYNNEI. V lost 1 base to trimming and J lost 9 bases; unmatched junction nucleotides: 4. Here the CDR3 reads CASSEGGTGTSPLHF. The CDR3 region has the DNA TGTGCCAGCAGTGAAGGCGGGACAGGGACTTCACCCCTCCACTTT.

The rearrangement links TRBV11-3 to TRBJ2-1, with 8 bases aligning to TRBD1. Trimming at V came to 3 bases and at J to 6 bases, leaving 10 bases not matched to a gene. The CDR3 is made up of 16 amino acids. CDR1 is SGHNT and CDR2 is YENEEA in the germline V gene. In DNA, the CDR3 is TGTGCCAGCAGCTTTTCGACAGGGGTTCCAATCAATGAGCAGTTCTTC. Translation gives CASSFSTGVPINEQFF.

This clone appeared once. In nucleotides, the CDR3 is TGTGCCAGCAGCCCCGACAGGGGGTCCTACGAGCAGTACTTC. The encoded protein is CASSPDRGSYEQYF. The chain recombines TRBV7-3 with TRBJ2-7; 9 nucleotides line up with TRBD1. This CDR3 spans 14 amino acids. Germline CDR1 and CDR2: SGHTA and FQGTGA. V shed 5 bases and J 1 base; nucleotides not matched to a gene: 3.

The V call is TRBV12-2, the J call TRBJ1-4. TRBV12-2 is a listed pseudogene. The CDR3 length is 16 residues. CDR3 residues: CASRLAAAATNEKLFF. In DNA, the CDR3 is TGTGCAAGTCGCTTAGCCGCGGCGGCAACTAATGAAAAACTGTTTTTT.

The chain has TRBV28 and TRBJ2-5; TRBD2 matches 12 bases. The junction had 7 bases not matched to a gene; V was cut back by 7 bases and J by 7 bases. Germline V CDR1 and CDR2: MDHEN, SYDVKM. The CDR3 loop spans 14 amino acids. The CDR3: CASTPLAGGRTQYF. The CDR3 DNA sequence: TGTGCCAGCACCCCCCTAGCGGGGGGGCGGACCCAGTACTTC.

V gene TRBV25-1 combines with J gene TRBJ1-2; D is unresolved. The V end lost 1 base, the J end lost 7 bases, and 10 bases lay between the germline ends. The CDR3 loop spans 13 amino acids. Germline CDR1 is MGHDK and CDR2 is SYGVNS. CDR3 in amino acids: CASSESGSLGYTF. CDR3 coding DNA: TGTGCCAGCAGTGAATCAGGTAGTCTTGGCTACACCTTC.

This clone came up once. The rearrangement uses TRBV10-3 and TRBJ1-6; 11 positions match TRBD1. J lost 5 bases, V lost 6 bases, and 3 bases had no gene match. There are 15 residues in the CDR3. From germline, CDR1 is ENHRY and CDR2 SYGVKD. The CDR3 sequence: CAISGDRGNNSPLHF. The CDR3 nucleotides are TGTGCCATCAGCGGGGACAGGGGGAATAATTCACCCCTCCACTTT.

The J gene is TRBJ1-2, the V gene TRBV9, with 7 positions matching TRBD1. The CDR3 is made up of 16 amino acids. The germline gives CDR1 SGDLS, CDR2 YYNGEE. Trimming cost V 4 bases and J 1 base; bases outside gene matches: 10. The DNA for the CDR3 is TGTGCCAGCAGCATCTCGGGACAGCAGTTTAACTATGGCTACACCTTC. It is translated as CASSISGQQFNYGYTF.

In its sample, this clone was seen a few times. This chain links TRBV7-9 with TRBJ1-1; 11 bases match TRBD1. The ends lost 2 bases at V and 5 bases at J; junction bases unmatched: 4. The germline V gene has CDR1 SEHNR and CDR2 FQNEAQ (reference sequence). CDR3 length: 15 amino acids. Written as DNA, the CDR3 is TGTGCCAGCAGCTTACTCGGGACAGGGGGGACTGAAGCTTTCTTT. This codes for CASSLLGTGGTEAFF.

The V call is TRBV5-1, the J call TRBJ2-3, with 8 bases lining up with TRBD1. The CDR3 contains 15 residues. With V trimmed by 4 bases and J by 4 bases, 8 bases remained unmatched. CDR1 and CDR2 from the germline V gene are SGHRS and YFSETQ. This CDR3 reads CASSDVQGASDTQYF. In DNA form, the CDR3 reads TGCGCCAGCAGCGACGTTCAGGGGGCCTCAGATACGCAGTATTTT.

This clone appeared a few times. The CDR3, as DNA: TGCGCCAGCAGACGGGAGATCACAGATACGCAGTATTTT. Its protein is CASRREITDTQYF. This chain links TRBV5-1 with TRBJ2-3, with D possibly being TRBD2 (6 bases). The CDR3 is made up of 13 amino acids. Deletions cut 5 bases from V and 2 bases from J, with 9 bases between. The germline gives CDR1 SGHRS, CDR2 YFSETQ.

The chain joins TRBV9 to TRBJ2-3; 12 nucleotides agree with TRBD1. This CDR3 comprises 16 residues. Germline loops: CDR1 SGDLS, CDR2 YYNGEE. The V gene end was trimmed by 4 bases and the J gene end by 4 bases; junction bases not matched to a gene: 7. CDR3 in amino acids: CASSSSGTGGADTQYF. CDR3 DNA sequence: TGTGCCAGCAGCTCCTCCGGGACAGGGGGCGCAGATACGCAGTATTTT.

The chain has TRBV29-1 and TRBJ2-5, with 10 bases matching TRBD1. The trim removed 5 bases at V and 1 base at J, leaving 4 bases unmatched. The germline V gene encodes CDR1 SQVTM and CDR2 ANQGSEA. There are 14 residues in the CDR3. The CDR3: CSVIRTGGQETQYF. CDR3 DNA sequence: TGCAGCGTTATCCGGACAGGGGGCCAAGAGACCCAGTACTTC.

J is TRBJ1-2 and V is TRBV19; D is undetermined. CDR1 and CDR2 from the germline V gene are LNHDA and SQIVND (reference sequence). V lost 0 bases, J lost 12 bases, and 20 bases lay in between. The length of the CDR3 is 15 residues. The DNA for the CDR3 is TGTGCCAGTAGTATAGATACGGTAGCCCGGAGAGGCCACACCTTC. It translates to CASSIDTVARRGHTF. Based on the CDR3 plus reference TRBV19 and TRBJ1-2, the full variable domain is DGGITQSPKYLFRKEGQNVTLSCEQNLNHDAMYWYRQDPGQGLRLIYYSQIVNDFQKGDIAEGYSVSREKKESFPLTVTSAQKNPTAFYLCASSIDTVARRGHTFGSGTRLTVV.

This clone was seen only a few times. V and J are TRBV18 and TRBJ2-7, with 10 bases lining up with TRBD1. Germline V gene lookup returns CDR1 KGHSH and CDR2 LQKENI. The CDR3 extends over 16 amino acids. V trimming: 6 bases; J trimming: 1 base; junction bases outside the gene matches: 9. CDR3 bases: TGTGCCAGCTCGCAATCCCGGGACAGGGGTTCCTACGAGCAGTACTTC. Amino acid sequence: CASSQSRDRGSYEQYF.